Each of the 12 T cell receptor beta chains below was sequenced from the same sample in a study of blood T cells in healthy people across ages. With a J-beta primer mix and a sample-barcoded 5' primer, a second PCR ran about 6 to 11 cycles. TCRdb itself ran the 5' RACE reads through MiXCR, one entry per CDR3 protein. This table has some 930,000 distinct CDR3 sequences, 25% to 30% appearing once. These data were also filed under a second study, of T cells of mothers and their children.

What was sequenced was blood. The receptors were gathered from a woman aged 40 to 55 in good health.

The chain combines TRBV30 with TRBJ1-2; D unresolved. The CDR3 runs to 15 residues. CDR1 is GTSNPN, CDR2 SVGIG, per germline (reference sequence). Trimming left V 3 bases short and J 2 bases short, with 16 bases between. In DNA, the CDR3 is TGTGCCTGGAGAAAAAAGAGTGTCAGCAACTATGGCTACACCTTC. Protein: CAWRKKSVSNYGYTF.

This clonotype came up a few times. V usage is TRBV20-1 and J usage is TRBJ2-4, with 10 positions matching TRBD2. The trim removed 1 base at V and 13 bases at J, leaving 19 bases unmatched. The CDR3 sequence is 17 residues long. Germline V lookup: CDR1 DFQATT, CDR2 SNEGSKA (reference sequence). The DNA of the CDR3 is TGCAGTGCTAGAGCTCCCCTCGGACTAGCGGAAATCAATGAGCAGTACTTC. It translates to CSARAPLGLAEINEQYF.

In the case of this clonotype: The junction does not match germline at one end; this may be a read error. The gene calls are TRBV12-3 or TRBV12-4 and TRBJ2-6; tentatively, D is TRBD1 or TRBD2 (5 bases each). The CDR3 has 16 residues. The CDR3 DNA reads as TGTGCCAGCAGTTTTGGACGGCCTAACGGGGCCAACGTCCGGACTTTC. Its protein is CASSFGRPNGANVRTF.

This clonotype has only a few counts. The chain couples TRBV7-2 to TRBJ1-1; 8 bases map to TRBD1. V gave up 7 bases and J gave up 0 bases; unmatched junction bases: 4. Germline values: CDR1 SGHTA, CDR2 FQGNSA. The CDR3 loop spans 14 amino acids. DNA of the CDR3: TGTGCCAGCATCAAGGACAGGGTGAACACTGAAGCTTTCTTT. Its protein product is CASIKDRVNTEAFF.

This clonotype has a handful of counts. The chain is built from TRBV12-3 or TRBV12-4 and TRBJ2-2; D is ambiguous. This CDR3 comprises 18 residues. Trimming cost V 6 bases and J 0 bases, with 20 bases left between them. For the CDR3, the DNA is TGTGCCAGCAGATCTTTCCCCGTGCGTGTGACGAACACCGGGGAGCTGTTTTTT. Translating it yields CASRSFPVRVTNTGELFF.

A note on this clonotype: A much larger clonotype is one base distant, so this may be a read error. The chain employs TRBV6-5 and TRBJ2-5; 8 bases fit TRBD1. Per the germline V gene, CDR1 is MNHEY and CDR2 is SVGAGI. CDR3 size: 14 residues. The DNA of the CDR3 is TGTGCCAGCAACGACAGGGGAATGGCCTACGAGCAGAACTTC. Translated, it gives CASNDRGMAYEQNF.

The sample holds many counts of this clonotype. An end of the junction does not agree with germline; a read error may underlie this. The chain couples TRBV5-1 to TRBJ2-1, with 7 bases aligning to TRBD2. CDR3 length: 15 residues. In germline, CDR1 is SGHRS, CDR2 YFSETQ. Here the CDR3 DNA reads TGTGCCAGCAGCTTAGGCGGGGGTGATTACAATGAGCAGTTCTTC. It encodes CASSLGGGDYNEQFF.

This rearrangement joins TRBV7-2 to TRBJ2-7, with 8 bases aligning to TRBD1. The V segment lost 5 bases and the J segment 5 bases; nucleotides outside the gene matches: 11. Germline lookup yields CDR1 SGHTA and CDR2 FQGNSA. The CDR3 totals 15 residues. The CDR3 DNA is TGTGCCAGCAGCCCCGAGGGACAGGTCGCCCACGAGCAGTACTTC. It yields the protein CASSPEGQVAHEQYF.

This clonotype was counted between two and nine times. The junction departs from germline at one end; a sequencing error may be responsible. The gene calls are TRBV7-2 and TRBJ2-1; no clear D gene. Germline assignment: CDR1 SGHTA and CDR2 FQGNSA. This CDR3 region has 16 residues. DNA for the CDR3: TGTGCCAGCAGCTTAATGAGCGTTAGCTCCTACAAGGAGCAGTTCTTC. Protein sequence: CASSLMSVSSYKEQFF.

At least ten counts were recorded for this clonotype. The J gene is TRBJ2-4, the V gene TRBV5-1, with 10 bases identical to TRBD1. There are 15 residues in the CDR3. Germline CDR1 SGHRS, CDR2 YFSETQ. Trimming at V came to 4 bases and at J to 13 bases, leaving 14 bases not matched to a gene. CDR3 in DNA: TGCGCCAGCAGCACCTCCGGGACAGGGGTTCGGGAGCAGTACTTC. It is translated as CASSTSGTGVREQYF.

There are a few counts of this clonotype. The chain has TRBV12-5 and TRBJ1-2; D may be TRBD1 (5 bases). Germline V gene lookup returns CDR1 LGHNT and CDR2 FRNRAP. The ends were cut back, 4 bases at V and 7 bases at J, with 13 bases in the middle. The CDR3 runs 13 residues. The CDR3: CASGSTTGTGYTF. The CDR3 DNA reads as TGTGCTAGTGGTTCCACGACCGGGACTGGCTACACCTTC.

Remarks on this clonotype: A much larger clone lies a single base off, so this may be a read error. The chain links TRBV5-5 to TRBJ2-6, with no clear D. Germline loops: CDR1 SGHKS, CDR2 YYEKEE (reference sequence). V lost 2 bases to trimming and J lost 0 bases, with 6 bases between them. The CDR3 runs 15 residues. CDR3 amino acids: CASSFSDSGANVLTF. DNA of the CDR3: TGTGCCAGCAGCTTTTCCGACTCTGGGGCCAACGTCCTGACTTTC.